This TCR beta chain was captured by sequencing in a study of cytomegalovirus exposure and HLA in healthy donors (dated by TCRdb to the late 2010s). In terms of the full investigation: According to an earlier analysis of 587 of the donors, about 190 million T cells yielded 117 million unique TCR beta sequences and approximately 280 Gb of sequence data. Approximately 300 gigabases of sequencing data and approximately 92 million unique TCR sequences made up an early release that covered around 640 HLA-typed donors. The genetic ancestry cluster associated with self-reported Caucasian donors included over 65% of the roughly 400 genotyped donors. The aim of the study was to test whether cataloging public T cell receptors could identify signatures of past pathogen exposure. Using immunosequencing, the study profiled T cell repertoires from some 670 subjects and related those repertoires to cytomegalovirus serostatus. Along with the roughly 670-subject first cohort, a separate validation cohort of about 110 different subjects was used. To predict cytomegalovirus infection status, the study combined high-throughput TCR immunosequencing, statistical association of individual TCRs with disease status, and machine learning. A later analysis re-examined previously published TCR beta repertoires from roughly 650 donors and added high-resolution HLA genotyping to investigate patterns of TCR occurrence. In the later analysis, no new phenotypic data were used to find candidate immune exposures; instead, reliance was placed on TCR beta sequences and their occurrence across donors. An earlier analysis of some 600 of the donors applied high-throughput TCR beta sequencing to assess whether each TCR beta V gene segment acted as functional or pseudogenic. Donor age, sex, ethnicity and CMV serostatus were compiled together with the repertoire data. A later genetic analysis used genome-wide SNP genotypes for about 60% of the roughly 700 donors, treating that subset as a discovery cohort. All discovery cohort repertoires had been generated on a single sequencing platform. HLA typing covered class I and class II loci at four-digit resolution. Typing coverage differed by locus: A, B, C, DRB1 and DQB1 were typed in about 629-640 donors, DQA1 in 500 to 550, DPA1 in over 600, and DPB1 in approximately 450. Because of strong linkage in the cohort, roughly five DR-DQ haplotypes were treated as single units for association and clustering. Among 398 genotyped donors of the cohort, an average of approximately 230,000 unique TCR beta nucleotide sequences were sequenced per donor, roughly 18% of them non-productive.

The cohort comprised some 730 healthy bone marrow donors. All cohort members were sampled while nominally healthy, although unrecorded immune exposures were likely present. The donor tested CMV seropositive and was one of the 289 seropositive cohort members. A peripheral blood sample was provided by each donor, and peripheral blood mononuclear cells were used for TCR beta sequencing. The Qiagen DNeasy Blood Extraction Kit was used to extract genomic DNA from the blood cell samples. A remark on this clone: Its antigen is still unknown. One base away there is no much larger clone; base qualities are not given.

V and J are truncated by 1 base and 5 bases respectively, leaving an intervening sequence of 9 bases. The CDR3 contains 13 residues, cysteine and phenylalanine counted. The read is trimmed to its CDR3 DNA, 39 bases read in frame from base 1. CDR1 and CDR2, per the germline V gene, are LGHNA and YNFKEQ. Beyond this particular receptor, the publication reports: A total of 150 to 200 TCR beta chains were listed by the study as associated with cytomegalovirus. The authors suggested that the approach could potentially be generalized to other disease states and immunological phenotypes. In a later genetic analysis, fewer N-insertions in productive TCRs were reported among donors in an Asian-associated ancestry cluster than the approximately 630-donor mean. Because HLA typing was unavailable for some donors at each locus, only the typed subset was used in association tests. Three of the identified cytomegalovirus-associated TCR beta chains were confirmed in vitro to be specific for cytomegalovirus antigens. In a later analysis, HLA-associated TCR beta chains were found to be more clonally expanded and to have lower generation probabilities than equally common non-associated chains. At a false discovery rate of 0.05, a later analysis linked some 17,000 TCR beta sequences to specific HLA alleles. A further reported finding was that TCR beta sequences accurately predicted the HLA-A and HLA-B alleles for most subjects in the first cohort. An association between a missense DCLRE1C variant and V-gene and J-gene trimming of TCR beta chains was found in a later genetic analysis and replicated in an independent cohort. Correlated functional status among segregating V segments might reflect linkage disequilibrium, but an unknown experimental factor could not be ruled out. The classifier was reported to diagnose cytomegalovirus status with high specificity and sensitivity in both the original and validation cohorts. The presence/absence analyses assumed that sequencing depth was roughly uniform across donors, and that assumption may not be true. Strong co-occurrence of HLA alleles, especially DR and DQ, made assigning TCR associations to individual alleles difficult. In a later analysis, the rate of TCR association differed among HLA loci, with DRB1 alleles having the most associated TCRs and HLA-C alleles having the fewest. An earlier analysis of approximately 590 of the donors showed that most TCR beta V segments appeared in productive rearrangements either about 87% or about 30% of the time, which broadly matched IMGT annotations. Only TCR beta chains were sequenced in this cohort, and the absence of alpha or paired-chain data limited detectable features. CMV serostatus was the only immune exposure information available for the cohort. In a later analysis, most CMV-associated TCR beta chains were found to appear HLA-restricted, with HLA associations seemingly driven largely by CMV exposure. Because counts were too low, around 18 rarely observed V segments, including chromosome 9 orphons, were left out of the earlier analysis of over 550 of the donors. A later analysis reported that several top co-occurrence clusters appeared linked to parvovirus B19, influenza, CMV and Epstein-Barr virus. Some IMGT-functional V segments, including TRBV6-2 and TRBV6-3, could not be distinguished by the 87-base-pair reads and were therefore excluded. While some public TCRs were present in many individuals, most TCR sequences turned up only very rarely across donors. The sequencing pipeline was judged likely to have produced a cluster of highly shared sequence variants as a technical artifact.

Library preparation used the immunoSEQ multiplex PCR assay. For the multiplex PCR, a mixture combining 60 forward primers for TCR Vbeta segments and 13 reverse primers for TCR Jbeta segments was used. The CDR3 region of rearranged TCR beta genes was amplified from genomic DNA by a multiplex PCR assay. On the Illumina HiSeq System, the amplified TCR beta libraries were sequenced as 87-base-pair reads. The published analysis was carried out like this. A later analysis counted about 80 million unique TCR beta chains across the 666 repertoires, and around 9.9 million of these chains were shared by at least two donors. Raw reads were error-corrected and collapsed into unique sequences with a nearest-neighbor algorithm that merged closely related sequences to remove PCR and sequencing errors. V, D and J gene segments were assigned by aligning CDR3 sequences to IMGT reference sequences. For a sequence to be retained, a match of at least six nucleotides to both a V gene segment and a J gene segment was required. Rearrangements were classified as productive when the CDR3 lacked stop codons and remained in frame with V and J, and all other rearrangements were classified as non-productive. Following IMGT convention, CDR3 was defined as the stretch from the second conserved V-encoded cysteine up to the conserved J-encoded phenylalanine. Sequences without an unambiguous match to a single V gene segment were excluded from the earlier analysis of almost 600 of the donors. An earlier analysis of fewer than 750 of the donors called V segments functional above 56.7% productive rearrangements and segregating when the between-donor standard deviation exceeded 5%. To diagnose cytomegalovirus status from the catalog of TCR beta chain sequences, a statistical classification framework was built. In a later analysis, V and J genes were assigned by comparing TCR nucleotide sequences against IMGT/GENE-DB human TR gene sequences. Using the TCRdist pipeline, a later analysis assigned CDR3 sequences along with most-parsimonious VDJ recombination scenarios. A later analysis defined each TCR beta chain by its CDR3 amino acid sequence plus V-gene family, and excluded reads lacking a unique V-gene family. To address suspected cross-contamination and a sequencing artifact, a later analysis removed roughly 580 highly shared, low-generation-probability nucleotide sequences. In a later analysis, a clonal expansion index was calculated for each public chain from normalized within-repertoire ranks of inferred template counts. In a later analysis, generation probabilities were computed with a VDJ recombination model fitted to out-of-frame rearrangements, and the resulting probabilities were checked against IGoR. Hypergeometric tests were used in a later analysis to score TCR-TCR, TCR-HLA and TCR-CMV co-occurrence, with a repertoire-size bias correction applied to the TCR pairs. A later analysis estimated false discovery rates by permuting HLA or CMV assignments 20 times. A later analysis grouped co-occurring TCRs with DBSCAN, adding TCRdist sequence similarity when clustering within HLA-allele-positive subsets. Repertoires with fewer than 30,000 or more than 120,000 public chains, plus five repertoires with anomalous nucleotide sharing, were excluded from co-occurrence clustering. TCRdb limited this immuneACCESS table to in-frame rearrangements with V and J called. A share of clones is missing; checked studies link under half to unresolved V genes, and the rest is unexplained. The V and J calls and clone size are taken from that table; D and trimming were inferred from the DNA. This sample is represented by fewer than 95,000 clones; 65% to 75% of them were singletons. The top ten hold 15% to 20% of the sample.

Recombination joined TRBV4-2 with TRBJ2-7, with the D gene call left open. This clonotype was sampled from a woman between 35 and 50 years old in good health and CMV-seropositive. Sequenced input: PBMCs. The CDR3: CASSQGESHEQYF. At the DNA level, the sequence is TGTGCCAGCAGCCAAGGAGAGAGTCACGAGCAGTACTTC.